The 28 T cell receptor beta chains in this list originate from one sample, sequenced in a study of control samples from healthy donors and cancer patients. Produced via immunoSEQ multiplex PCR; TCRdb's table is partial and in-frame only. The sample consists of 140,000 to 150,000 clones, under 95% of them appearing once. The sample was blood. The origin of the receptors is a man between 18 and 29 years old in good health.

This chain joins TRBV11-1 and TRBJ2-7; no reliable D call. The CDR3 totals 13 residues. Between the trimmed V and J ends, which lost 0 bases and 6 bases, there was a span of 9 bases. Germline V gene data show CDR1 as SGHAT and CDR2 as FQDESV (reference sequence). CDR3 sequence: CASSLAGRPEQYF. The CDR3 region has the DNA TGTGCCAGCAGCTTAGCAGGTAGACCCGAGCAGTACTTC.

The chain joins TRBV27 to TRBJ2-7, with D unresolved. The CDR3 consists of 14 residues. Trimming stripped 5 bases from V and 7 bases from J, with 18 bases between. Looked up from germline, CDR1 is MNHEY and CDR2 is SMNVEV (reference sequence). The CDR3 region is CASSPGWAGREQYF. In nucleotides, the CDR3 is TGTGCCAGCAGTCCGGGCTGGGCAGGTAGAGAGCAGTACTTC.

CDR3 coding DNA: TGCGCCAGCAGCTTGGAAGCGGGACTAGGGTATTTT. This gives the protein CASSLEAGLGYF. The genes are TRBV5-1 and TRBJ2-3; 8 bases line up with TRBD2. CDR1 is SGHRS, CDR2 YFSETQ, per germline. The V segment lost 0 bases and the J segment 14 bases; nucleotides outside the gene matches: 5. The CDR3 is 12 amino acids.

The chain carries TRBV7-2 and TRBJ2-7; D is undetermined. The germline CDR1 and CDR2 sequences are SGHTA and FQGNSA. The CDR3 has 13 residues. V lost 3 bases and J lost 0, with 6 bases in between. As DNA, the CDR3 is TGTGCCAGCAGCTTCGGCTACTCCTACGAGCAGTACTTC. It is translated as CASSFGYSYEQYF.

The gene calls are TRBV28 and TRBJ1-4; 10 positions match TRBD1. J was trimmed by 0 bases and V by 7 bases; bases with no gene match: 5. In germline, CDR1 is MDHEN, CDR2 SYDVKM. The CDR3 sequence is 16 residues long. CDR3 region: CASTRDRGATNEKLFF. The CDR3 DNA reads TGTGCCAGCACCAGGGACAGGGGTGCAACTAATGAAAAACTGTTTTTT.

V gene TRBV28 combines with J gene TRBJ1-1; possibly TRBD1 for D (6 bases). Looked up from germline, CDR1 is MDHEN and CDR2 is SYDVKM. Trimming cost V 6 bases and J 1 base, with 9 bases left between them. The CDR3 is 13 amino acids. The CDR3 DNA sequence: TGTGCCAGCAGCCAAGGGGGGAACACTGAAGCTTTCTTT. Protein sequence: CASSQGGNTEAFF.

This clone came up a few times. This chain uses TRBV7-9 with TRBJ2-7, with D hard to call. This CDR3 comprises 11 residues. Germline V gives CDR1 SEHNR, CDR2 FQNEAQ (reference sequence). Trimming removed 3 bases from V and 2 bases from J, with 2 bases in between. CDR3 nucleotides: TGTGCCAGCAGCTTCACCTACGAGCAGTACTTC. This sequence encodes CASSFTYEQYF.

The chain links TRBV28 to TRBJ2-7; unclear D gene. The CDR3 runs 15 residues. Trimming took 6 bases from V and 1 from J, leaving 16 bases between them. CDR1 and CDR2 from the germline V gene are MDHEN and SYDVKM. The CDR3 DNA sequence: TGTGCCAGCAGCAGCCCTCCTCAGTTATCCTACGAGCAGTACTTC. Protein sequence: CASSSPPQLSYEQYF.

V is TRBV9 and J is TRBJ2-5; 11 nucleotides align to TRBD2. Unmatched junction bases numbered 5, after V lost 3 bases and J lost 4 bases. The CDR3 spans 15 residues. The germline V gene encodes CDR1 SGDLS and CDR2 YYNGEE. In DNA form, the CDR3 reads TGTGCCAGCAGCGAGACTAGCGGGACCGGAGAGACCCAGTACTTC. Its protein product is CASSETSGTGETQYF.

V gene TRBV27 combines with J gene TRBJ1-6; a weak D match, TRBD1 (6 bases). V lost 3 bases, J lost 1 base, and 13 bases lay in between. The CDR3 contains 17 residues. CDR1 is MNHEY and CDR2 is SMNVEV in the germline V gene (reference sequence). Here the CDR3 reads CASSFIRGPSYNSPLHF. CDR3 bases: TGTGCCAGCAGTTTCATCAGGGGTCCTTCCTATAATTCACCCCTCCACTTT.

The chain combines TRBV6-6 with TRBJ2-5; 10 bases are shared with TRBD2. This CDR3 is built from 16 residues. CDR1 and CDR2 (germline): MNHNY, SVGAGI (reference sequence). The V and J ends lost 7 bases and 6 bases, in that order; junction bases with no gene match: 14. The CDR3 nucleotides are TGTGCCAGCACCGGGGAAAAACTAGCGGGGCCAAAGACCCAGTACTTC. Translating it yields CASTGEKLAGPKTQYF.

V is TRBV19 and J is TRBJ1-1, with no clear D. Looked up from germline, CDR1 is LNHDA and CDR2 is SQIVND (reference sequence). The CDR3 has 12 residues. V was trimmed by 3 bases and J by 8 bases, leaving 10 bases between them. The CDR3 DNA sequence: TGTGCCAGTAGTATCTGGCCGGAGGAAGCTTTCTTT. Translating it yields CASSIWPEEAFF.

The rearrangement links TRBV5-1 to TRBJ1-2; D possibly corresponds to TRBD1 (6 bases). This CDR3 is 14 amino acids long. V gave up 0 bases and J gave up 6 bases, with 12 bases separating them. Germline values: CDR1 SGHRS, CDR2 YFSETQ. CDR3 region: CASSLAGRGDGYTF. In nucleotides, the CDR3 is TGCGCCAGCAGCTTGGCCGGCAGGGGAGATGGCTACACCTTC.

V and J are TRBV30 and TRBJ1-1; D remains unclear. The germline V and J ends were trimmed by 3 bases and 2 bases, with 4 bases remaining between them. The germline V gene has CDR1 GTSNPN and CDR2 SVGIG (reference sequence). The CDR3 has 11 amino acids. For the CDR3, the DNA is TGTGCCTGGAGCAAAAACACTGAAGCTTTCTTT. Amino acid sequence: CAWSKNTEAFF.

CDR3 amino acids: CASSFRFRDSGLAEQFF. Here the CDR3 DNA reads TGTGCCAGCAGTTTTAGGTTTCGGGACAGTGGCCTTGCTGAGCAGTTCTTC. V usage is TRBV27 and J usage is TRBJ2-1; 7 nucleotides align to TRBD1. The CDR3 consists of 17 residues. Trimming at V came to 3 bases and at J to 9 bases, leaving 17 bases not matched to a gene. Germline-derived CDR1 and CDR2 are MNHEY and SMNVEV (reference sequence).

This clone was counted once. V usage is TRBV9 and J usage is TRBJ2-5, with D perhaps TRBD2 (6 bases). Germline loops: CDR1 SGDLS, CDR2 YYNGEE. The CDR3 is made up of 14 amino acids. V lost 2 bases and J lost 1, with 9 bases in between. The chain's CDR3 is CASSVAGIQETQYF. The CDR3 DNA reads TGTGCCAGCAGCGTGGCGGGGATCCAAGAGACCCAGTACTTC.

This clone came up once. This rearrangement joins TRBV7-2 to TRBJ2-5; 16 positions agree with TRBD2. Germline V CDR1 and CDR2: SGHTA, FQGNSA. The CDR3 loop spans 16 amino acids. Losses at the gene ends were 5 bases for V and 4 bases for J; bases not matched to a gene: 4. CDR3 loop: CASSTGLAGGAETQYF. In DNA form, the CDR3 reads TGTGCCAGCAGCACGGGACTAGCGGGGGGGGCAGAGACCCAGTACTTC.

J is TRBJ2-1 and V is TRBV18, with 14 bases identical to TRBD2. Trimming at V came to 3 bases and at J to 6 bases, leaving 7 bases not matched to a gene. This CDR3 has 17 amino acids. CDR1 KGHSH and CDR2 LQKENI come from the germline V gene. CDR3 sequence: CASSPGTSGRRFNEQFF. CDR3 coding DNA: TGTGCCAGCTCACCTGGGACTAGCGGGAGACGCTTCAATGAGCAGTTCTTC.

This chain uses TRBV6-2 or TRBV6-3 with TRBJ2-4; D remains ambiguous. Trimming left V 0 bases short and J 7 bases short, with 19 bases between. CDR3 length equals 17 residues. From germline, CDR1 is MNHEY and CDR2 SVGEGT. CDR3 region: CASSYSTGSLDGNIQYF. CDR3 nucleotides: TGTGCCAGCAGTTACTCCACCGGATCTCTGGACGGGAACATTCAGTACTTC.

The V call is TRBV7-2, the J call TRBJ1-6; D is ambiguous. Trimming took off 5 bases at V and 0 bases at J, with 5 bases between the two ends. CDR3 size: 14 residues. Germline V gene sequence: CDR1 SGHTA, CDR2 FQGNSA. CDR3 region: CASSPSSYNSPLHF. The CDR3 DNA is TGTGCCAGCAGCCCAAGCTCCTATAATTCACCCCTCCACTTT.

This chain connects TRBV29-1 to TRBJ1-2; 8 bases agree with TRBD1. CDR3 length: 12 amino acids. CDR1 is SQVTM, CDR2 ANQGSEA, per germline. The V gene end was trimmed by 7 bases and the J gene end by 8 bases; junction bases not matched to a gene: 9. DNA for the CDR3: TGCAGCGCGCAGGGGGCATCGCGAGGCTACACCTTC. Amino acid sequence: CSAQGASRGYTF.

This sequence joins TRBV28 and TRBJ1-2; the D is unclear. CDR1 MDHEN and CDR2 SYDVKM come from the germline V gene. The ends were cut back, 7 bases at V and 8 bases at J, with 11 bases in the middle. The CDR3 extends over 11 amino acids. The CDR3 protein is CASNDFAGYTF. CDR3 coding DNA: TGTGCCAGCAACGACTTTGCGGGCTACACCTTC.

V and J are TRBV11-2 and TRBJ2-5; 7 bases agree with TRBD2. The V gene's germline CDR1 is SGHAT and CDR2 FQNNGV. V shed 5 bases, J shed 2 bases, and the junction held 2 bases outside the gene matches. The CDR3 spans 13 residues. Here the CDR3 reads CASSRGVQETQYF. Written as DNA, the CDR3 is TGTGCCAGCAGCCGGGGGGTTCAAGAGACCCAGTACTTC.

This rearrangement joins TRBV5-1 to TRBJ1-2; D remains ambiguous. Germline CDR1 and CDR2: SGHRS and YFSETQ. The CDR3 has 15 residues. Trimming took 0 bases from V and 4 from J, leaving 13 bases between them. CDR3 amino acids: CASSLDGVSGYGYTF. CDR3 bases: TGCGCCAGCAGCTTGGACGGGGTTAGTGGCTATGGCTACACCTTC.

The rearrangement links TRBV28 to TRBJ1-2, with a weak D call TRBD1 (6 bases). V lost 5 bases and J 4 bases, leaving 17 bases between the germline ends. CDR3 length: 15 amino acids. Germline loops: CDR1 MDHEN, CDR2 SYDVKM. CDR3 sequence: CASSLLTGGGYGYTF. The CDR3 nucleotides read TGTGCCAGCAGTCTACTGACAGGCGGGGGCTATGGCTACACCTTC.

This chain links TRBV5-4 with TRBJ1-1, with D tentatively TRBD1 (5 bases). Germline CDR1 is SGHNT and CDR2 is YYREEE (reference sequence). The V and J ends lost 3 bases and 1 base respectively, with 13 bases between them. The CDR3 length is 15 residues. CDR3 sequence (DNA): TGTGCCAGCAGCTGGGACGGACGGACGAACACTGAAGCTTTCTTT. It translates to CASSWDGRTNTEAFF.

The chain couples TRBV7-6 to TRBJ2-5; 13 bases agree with TRBD2. CDR3 length equals 16 residues. V shed 5 bases, J shed 7 bases, and the junction held 10 bases outside the gene matches. Germline CDR1 reads SGHVS; CDR2 reads FNYEAQ. The CDR3 region has the DNA TGTGCCAGCAGCGGGGGACTAGCGGGAATCCTCCGGACCCAGTACTTC. As protein: CASSGGLAGILRTQYF. The entire variable domain, with the rest obtained from reference TRBV7-6 and TRBJ2-5, is as follows: GAGVSQSPRYKVTKRGQDVALRCDPISGHVSLYWYRQALGQGPEFLTYFNYEAQQDKSGLPNDRFSAERPEGSISTLTIQRTEQRDSAMYRCASSGGLAGILRTQYFGPGTRLLVL.

The chain links TRBV2 to TRBJ2-7; the D is unclear. Germline V gives CDR1 SNHLY, CDR2 FYNNEI. V was cut by 6 bases and J by 0 bases, with 15 bases left in between. The CDR3 is 15 residues long. The DNA of the CDR3 is TGTGCCAGCAGCGCTTTAACCAGGAACTCCTACGAGCAGTACTTC. The encoded protein is CASSALTRNSYEQYF.